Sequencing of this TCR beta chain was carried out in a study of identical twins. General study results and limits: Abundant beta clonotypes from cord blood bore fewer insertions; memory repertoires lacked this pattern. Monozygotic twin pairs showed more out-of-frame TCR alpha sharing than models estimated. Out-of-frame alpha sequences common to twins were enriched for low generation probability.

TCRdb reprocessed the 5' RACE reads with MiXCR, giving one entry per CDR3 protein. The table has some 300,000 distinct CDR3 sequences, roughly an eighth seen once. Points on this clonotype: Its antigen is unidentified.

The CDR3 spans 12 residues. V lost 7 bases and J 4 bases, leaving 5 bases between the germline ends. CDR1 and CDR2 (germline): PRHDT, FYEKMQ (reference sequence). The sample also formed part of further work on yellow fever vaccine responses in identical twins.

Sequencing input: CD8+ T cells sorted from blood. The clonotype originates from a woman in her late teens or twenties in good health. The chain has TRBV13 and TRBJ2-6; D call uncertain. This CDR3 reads CASTSGANVLTF. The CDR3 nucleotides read TGTGCCAGCACCTCCGGGGCCAACGTCCTGACTTTC.